A single sample gave rise to the 16 T cell receptor beta chains below, sequenced in a study of long-term antiretroviral therapy in people with HIV (dated by TCRdb to 2022 to 2024). Sequencing of the TRB variable region was done with the immunoSEQ hsTCRB v3.0 assay at survey level resolution. TCRdb mirrors the immuneACCESS table, restricted to in-frame sequences. Some clones are absent from its copies; in checked studies, under half trace to an unresolved V gene, and the reason for the others is unknown. This sample comprises approximately 29,000 clones, roughly 73% of them detected only once. The top ten hold approximately 8.5% of the sample. The sample in question was unsorted PBMCs, obtained 1.5 years before starting antiretroviral therapy. The receptors here all came from a man aged 18 to 29 with HIV.

The chain links TRBV7-6 to TRBJ2-7, with D perhaps matching TRBD1 (6 bases). Trimming stripped 0 bases from V and 7 bases from J, with 16 bases between. The CDR3 has 15 amino acids. Germline V gene data show CDR1 as SGHVS and CDR2 as FNYEAQ. This chain's CDR3 is CASSLASGAWGEQYF. DNA for the CDR3: TGTGCCAGCAGCTTAGCATCAGGGGCGTGGGGGGAGCAGTACTTC. The variable domain in full, completed from reference TRBV7-6 and TRBJ2-7, reads GAGVSQSPRYKVTKRGQDVALRCDPISGHVSLYWYRQALGQGPEFLTYFNYEAQQDKSGLPNDRFSAERPEGSISTLTIQRTEQRDSAMYRCASSLASGAWGEQYFGPGTRLTVT.

The chain employs TRBV13 and TRBJ2-5, with D perhaps TRBD1 (6 bases). CDR1 is PRHDT and CDR2 is FYEKMQ in the germline V gene (reference sequence). This CDR3 is 13 amino acids long. Trimming stripped 5 bases from V and 5 bases from J, with 12 bases between. The CDR3 bases are TGTGCCAGCAGCGCCAGGGGTATTGAGACCCAGTACTTC. Its protein product is CASSARGIETQYF.

The rearrangement uses TRBV7-9 and TRBJ2-1; 10 bases match TRBD1. Per the germline V gene, CDR1 is SEHNR and CDR2 is FQNEAQ (reference sequence). This CDR3 has 15 amino acids. The V gene end was trimmed by 3 bases and the J gene end by 8 bases; junction bases not matched to a gene: 7. The CDR3 loop reads CASSLGTGVVDEQFF. CDR3 coding DNA: TGTGCCAGCAGCTTGGGGACAGGGGTTGTGGATGAGCAGTTCTTC.

The rearrangement links TRBV27 to TRBJ1-6; D perhaps matches TRBD1 (6 bases). Trimming removed 3 bases from V and 13 bases from J, with 13 bases in between. The CDR3 runs 13 residues. The germline CDR1 and CDR2 sequences are MNHEY and SMNVEV (reference sequence). The CDR3: CASSLTGYEPLHF. In nucleotides, the CDR3 is TGTGCCAGCAGTTTGACAGGCTACGAGCCCCTCCACTTT.

The gene calls are TRBV9 and TRBJ2-6, with D unclear. Germline V gene lookup returns CDR1 SGDLS and CDR2 YYNGEE. There are 16 residues in the CDR3. The V and J ends lost 6 bases and 0 bases respectively, with 13 bases between them. In DNA, the CDR3 is TGTGCCAGCAACTCCTATGCGAGCTCTGGGGCCAACGTCCTGACTTTC. Translation gives CASNSYASSGANVLTF. Drawing the rest from reference TRBV9 and TRBJ2-6, the complete variable domain is DSGVTQTPKHLITATGQRVTLRCSPRSGDLSVYWYQQSLDQGLQFLIQYYNGEERAKGNILERFSAQQFPDLHSELNLSSLELGDSALYFCASNSYASSGANVLTFGAGSRLTVL.

The chain links TRBV6-4 to TRBJ2-1, with 11 bases aligning to TRBD2. V lost 3 bases, J lost 8 bases, and 6 bases stayed unmatched. Germline-derived CDR1 and CDR2 are MRHNA and SNTAGT. The CDR3 has 15 residues. The CDR3 DNA reads TGTGCCAGCAGTGATAGTAGCGGGGGGGCGGATGAGCAGTTCTTC. Protein sequence: CASSDSSGGADEQFF.

This sequence joins TRBV14 and TRBJ1-6; unclear D gene. The V end lost 1 base, the J end lost 7 bases, and 5 bases lay between the germline ends. Germline V gene data show CDR1 as SGHDN and CDR2 as FVKESK. The CDR3 contains 13 residues. CDR3 in amino acids: CASSQARNSPLHF. Written as DNA, the CDR3 is TGTGCCAGCAGCCAAGCCAGAAATTCACCCCTCCACTTT.

The CDR3 spells CASSLRGEWNYEQYF. The CDR3 DNA reads TGTGCCAGCAGCCTACGGGGGGAGTGGAACTACGAGCAGTACTTC. The chain joins TRBV4-2 to TRBJ2-7; 7 nucleotides match TRBD2. The germline V gene encodes CDR1 LGHNA and CDR2 YNFKEQ. With 4 bases clipped from V and 3 bases from J, the junction kept 9 bases outside the gene matches. This CDR3 contains 15 residues.

The genes are TRBV2 and TRBJ2-7; the match to TRBD1 covers 9 bases. After removal of 6 bases from V and 3 bases from J, the junction contained 9 bases not matched to a gene. Germline V lookup: CDR1 SNHLY, CDR2 FYNNEI. The CDR3 consists of 15 residues. CDR3 amino acids: CASRAGTGFYYEQYF. In nucleotides, the CDR3 is TGTGCCAGCAGGGCCGGGACAGGGTTCTACTACGAGCAGTACTTC.

The J gene is TRBJ2-4, the V gene TRBV6-6, with TRBD1 matching over 10 bases. The CDR3 is 16 residues long. The V segment lost 5 bases and the J segment 6 bases; nucleotides outside the gene matches: 10. Per the germline V gene, CDR1 is MNHNY and CDR2 is SVGAGI (reference sequence). CDR3 sequence (DNA): TGTGCCAGCAGTAACCCGGACAGGGGGACCCCAAACATTCAGTACTTC. Translating gives CASSNPDRGTPNIQYF.

V gene TRBV27 combines with J gene TRBJ2-3; 7 nucleotides agree with TRBD2. CDR1 is MNHEY and CDR2 is SMNVEV in the germline V gene (reference sequence). The length of the CDR3 is 13 residues. With 10 bases clipped from V and 0 bases from J, the junction kept 4 bases outside the gene matches. The CDR3 sequence is CATYSGSTDTQYF. CDR3 in DNA: TGTGCCACCTATAGCGGGAGCACAGATACGCAGTATTTT.

The rearrangement links TRBV4-1 to TRBJ1-4; D may be TRBD1 (5 bases). Germline V gene data show CDR1 as MGHRA and CDR2 as YSYEKL. Trimming stripped 4 bases from V and 7 bases from J, with 16 bases between. The CDR3 consists of 15 residues. The CDR3, as DNA: TGCGCCAGCAGCCTGATCAGGGAGGCGGGTGAAAAACTGTTTTTT. Encoded protein: CASSLIREAGEKLFF.

The chain employs TRBV27 and TRBJ2-1; maybe TRBD1 (6 bases). Trimming stripped 7 bases from V and 2 bases from J, with 12 bases between. The CDR3 is 14 amino acids. Germline V gene data show CDR1 as MNHEY and CDR2 as SMNVEV (reference sequence). The CDR3 nucleotides read TGTGCCAGCAAGATACCAGGGGCCTACAATGAGCAGTTCTTC. Translating it yields CASKIPGAYNEQFF.

This clone was picked up a small number of times. This chain joins TRBV5-1 and TRBJ2-7, with 13 bases matching TRBD2. Germline V gene data show CDR1 as SGHRS and CDR2 as YFSETQ. CDR3 size: 15 residues. J lost 4 bases, V lost 3 bases, and 4 bases had no gene match. CDR3 sequence: CASSSGTSGTYEQYF. The CDR3 nucleotides read TGCGCCAGCAGCTCCGGGACTAGCGGGACGTACGAGCAGTACTTC. Combining the CDR3 with reference TRBV5-1 and TRBJ2-7 gives the whole variable domain KAGVTQTPRYLIKTRGQQVTLSCSPISGHRSVSWYQQTPGQGLQFLFEYFSETQRNKGNFPGRFSGRQFSNSRSEMNVSTLELGDSALYLCASSSGTSGTYEQYFGPGTRLTVT.

The chain uses TRBV5-1 and TRBJ2-3; tentative D call: TRBD1 (6 bases). This CDR3 is 14 amino acids long. Germline-derived CDR1 and CDR2 are SGHRS and YFSETQ. Trimming shortened V by 0 bases and J by 4 bases, and 9 bases separated the two germline ends. CDR3 DNA sequence: TGCGCCAGCAGCTTGGAACAGGGTGCAGATACGCAGTATTTT. Translation gives CASSLEQGADTQYF.

J is TRBJ2-1 and V is TRBV7-9; TRBD2 agrees at 9 bases. The CDR3 is made up of 16 amino acids. V dropped 0 bases and J dropped 4; count of bases not matched to a gene: 4. Germline CDR1 and CDR2: SEHNR and FQNEAQ (reference sequence). CDR3 amino acids: CASSLALAGSYNEQFF. The CDR3 DNA is TGTGCCAGCAGCTTAGCCCTAGCGGGGTCGTACAATGAGCAGTTCTTC.